This T cell receptor (beta chain) is drawn from a study of CD8+ T cells in alopecia areata. Treatment: oral pan-JAK inhibitor, 5-10 mg twice daily. CDR3 size: 15 residues. CDR1 is SGHNT, CDR2 YYREEE, per germline (reference sequence). The V and J ends lost 1 base and 0 bases, in that order; junction bases with no gene match: 1. TCR sequencing used cDNA made by reverse transcription of extracted RNA. Assay used: immunoSEQ multiplex PCR; TCRdb lists only in-frame clones, some missing. The profile shows around 270,000 clones, 55% to 70% of them singletons. This TCR was sampled from a human donor with alopecia areata. The specimen was CD4+ T cells sorted from blood, collected at week 24, from a patient treated with tofacitinib. This sequence joins TRBV5-4 and TRBJ2-3, with 8 positions matching TRBD1. The CDR3 here is CASSLNRGSTDTQYF. CDR3 coding DNA: TGTGCCAGCAGCTTGAACAGGGGGAGCACAGATACGCAGTATTTT.